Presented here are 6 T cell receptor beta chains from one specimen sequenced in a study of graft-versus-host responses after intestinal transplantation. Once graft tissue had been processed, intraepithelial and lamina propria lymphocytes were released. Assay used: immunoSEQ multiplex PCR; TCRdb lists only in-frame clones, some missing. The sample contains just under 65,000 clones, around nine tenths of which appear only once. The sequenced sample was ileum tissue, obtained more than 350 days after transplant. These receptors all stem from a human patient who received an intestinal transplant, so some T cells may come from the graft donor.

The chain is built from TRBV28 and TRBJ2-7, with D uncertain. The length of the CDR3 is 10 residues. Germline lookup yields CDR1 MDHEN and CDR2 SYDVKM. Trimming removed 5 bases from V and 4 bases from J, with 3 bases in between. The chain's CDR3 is CASSGYEQYF. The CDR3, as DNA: TGTGCCAGCAGTGGGTACGAGCAGTACTTC.

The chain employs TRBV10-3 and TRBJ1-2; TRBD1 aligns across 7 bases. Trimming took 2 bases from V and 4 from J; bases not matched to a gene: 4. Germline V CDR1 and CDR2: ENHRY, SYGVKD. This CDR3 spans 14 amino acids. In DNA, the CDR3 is TGTGCCATCAGTGAGGAAGGGGGCGGCTATGGCTACACCTTC. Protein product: CAISEEGGGYGYTF.

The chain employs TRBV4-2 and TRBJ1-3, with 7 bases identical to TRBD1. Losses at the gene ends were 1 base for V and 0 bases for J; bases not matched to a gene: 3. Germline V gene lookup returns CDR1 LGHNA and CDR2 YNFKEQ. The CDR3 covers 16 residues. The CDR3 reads CASSQAGQDSGNTIYF. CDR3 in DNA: TGTGCCAGCAGCCAAGCCGGACAGGACTCTGGAAACACCATATATTTT.

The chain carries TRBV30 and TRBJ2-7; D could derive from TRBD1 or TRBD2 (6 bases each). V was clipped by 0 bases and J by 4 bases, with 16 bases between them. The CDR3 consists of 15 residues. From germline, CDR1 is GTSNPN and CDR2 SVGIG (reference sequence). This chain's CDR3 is CAWSVGTQGRYEQYF. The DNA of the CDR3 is TGTGCCTGGAGTGTAGGTACCCAGGGGAGGTACGAGCAGTACTTC.

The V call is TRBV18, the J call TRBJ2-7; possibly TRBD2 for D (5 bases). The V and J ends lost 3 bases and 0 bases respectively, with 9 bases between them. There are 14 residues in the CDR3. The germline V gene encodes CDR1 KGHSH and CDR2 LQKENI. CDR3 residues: CASSPDSSSYEQYF. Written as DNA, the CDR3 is TGTGCCAGCTCACCGGACTCGAGCTCCTACGAGCAGTACTTC.

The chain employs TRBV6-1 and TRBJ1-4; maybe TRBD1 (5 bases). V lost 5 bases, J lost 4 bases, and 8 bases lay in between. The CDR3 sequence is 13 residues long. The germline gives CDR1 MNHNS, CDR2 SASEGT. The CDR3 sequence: CASSQGFNEKLFF. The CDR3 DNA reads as TGTGCCAGCAGTCAGGGATTTAATGAAAAACTGTTTTTT.